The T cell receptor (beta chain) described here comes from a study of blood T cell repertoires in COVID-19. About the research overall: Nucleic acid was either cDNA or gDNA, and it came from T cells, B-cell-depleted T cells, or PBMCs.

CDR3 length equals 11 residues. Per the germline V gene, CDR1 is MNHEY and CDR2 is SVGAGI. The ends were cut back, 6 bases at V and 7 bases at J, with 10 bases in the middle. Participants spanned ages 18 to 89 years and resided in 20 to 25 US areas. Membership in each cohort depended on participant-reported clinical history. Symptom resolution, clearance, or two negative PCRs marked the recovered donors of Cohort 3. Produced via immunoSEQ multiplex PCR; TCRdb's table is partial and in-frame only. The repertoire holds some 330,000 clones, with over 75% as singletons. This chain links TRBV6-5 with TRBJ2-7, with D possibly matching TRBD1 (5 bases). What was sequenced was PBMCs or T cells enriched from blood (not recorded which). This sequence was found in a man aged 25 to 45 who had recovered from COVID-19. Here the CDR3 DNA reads TGTGCCAGCAGATGGGGCCGGGAGCAGTACTTC. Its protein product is CASRWGREQYF.